Listed here is a single TCR beta chain. The sample holds a few counts of this clonotype. Its antigen has not been determined. It has no much larger one-base neighbor in the sample; base qualities were not kept. As encoded in the germline V gene, CDR1 is SGHTA while CDR2 is FQGTGA. The CDR3 has 13 amino acids, counting the end cysteine and phenylalanine. The retained sequence is limited to the CDR3, 39 bases, with the frame set at the first base. V is shortened by 8 bases, J by 8 bases, and the region joining them spans 18 bases. This sample is drawn from a study of T cell repertoires in cytomegalovirus infection (dated by TCRdb to about 2019). Regarding the research as a whole: Donor HLA type was relevant to the analysis, as public TCR beta signatures indicated carriage of CMV infection together with the matching HLA type.

Study-wide conclusions, independent of this receptor: The ex vivo response was dominated by HLA-C-restricted CMV-specific TCR beta clonotypes, and the single most frequent clonotype in two of eight donors was supplied by these HLA-C-restricted clonotypes. In both this cohort and an independent roughly 400-donor cohort, the cumulative frequency of public TCR beta family members distinguished carriers of CMV infection plus the relevant HLA type.

The reads were generated on an Illumina HiSeq 1500. TCRdb reprocessed the public reads (quality trimming at Q25 with fastp, clone calling with MiXCR) and kept in-frame beta chains. Under each unique CDR3 protein, matching rows form one entry showing the most common genes and DNA. The sample table shows about 300,000 distinct CDR3 sequences, and 8% to 10% are seen once. More than 2.5% of the sample is taken by the ten largest. Sequenced material: PBMCs. The receptor was derived from a human donor in good health (CMV status not recorded). Some clones in this sample may be carry-over from other donors' samples. This sequence uses TRBV7-3 and TRBJ1-1; the D segment could be TRBD1, given 5 matching bases. The CDR3: CASLKIPGTEAFF. The DNA sequence follows: TGTGCCAGCTTAAAGATCCCGGGGACCGAAGCTTTCTTT.